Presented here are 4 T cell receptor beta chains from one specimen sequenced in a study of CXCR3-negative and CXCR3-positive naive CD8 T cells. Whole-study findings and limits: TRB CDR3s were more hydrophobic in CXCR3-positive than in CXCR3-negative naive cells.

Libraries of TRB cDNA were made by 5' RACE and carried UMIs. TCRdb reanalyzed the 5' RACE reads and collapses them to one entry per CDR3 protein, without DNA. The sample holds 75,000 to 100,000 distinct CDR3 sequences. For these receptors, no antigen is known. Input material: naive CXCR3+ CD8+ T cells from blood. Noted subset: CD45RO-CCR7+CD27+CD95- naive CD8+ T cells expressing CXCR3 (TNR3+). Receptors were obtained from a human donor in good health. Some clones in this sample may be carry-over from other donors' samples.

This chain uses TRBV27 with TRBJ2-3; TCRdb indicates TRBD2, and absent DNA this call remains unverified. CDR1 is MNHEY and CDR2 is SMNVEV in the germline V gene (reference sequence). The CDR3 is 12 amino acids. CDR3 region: CASRAGTDTQYF.

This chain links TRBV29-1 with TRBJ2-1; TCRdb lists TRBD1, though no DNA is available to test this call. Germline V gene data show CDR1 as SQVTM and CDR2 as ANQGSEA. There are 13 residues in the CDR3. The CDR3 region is CSAGPAEYNEQFF.

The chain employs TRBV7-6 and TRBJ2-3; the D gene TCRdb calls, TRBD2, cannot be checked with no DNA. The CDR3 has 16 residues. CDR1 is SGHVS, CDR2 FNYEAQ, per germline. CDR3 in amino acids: CASSLLAGGLLDTQYF.

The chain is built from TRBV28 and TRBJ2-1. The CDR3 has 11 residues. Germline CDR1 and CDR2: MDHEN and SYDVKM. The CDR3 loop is CASRGNSEQFF. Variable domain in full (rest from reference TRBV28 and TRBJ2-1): DVKVTQSSRYLVKRTGEKVFLECVQDMDHENMFWYRQDPGLGLRLIYFSYDVKMKEKGDIPEGYSVSREKKERFSLILESASTNQTSMYLCASRGNSEQFFGPGTRLTVL.